These 16 T cell receptor beta chains were sequenced from one sample in a study of blood T cells in healthy people across ages (dated by TCRdb to between 2014 and 2017). Library construction relied on 5' RACE. This sample was sequenced with an Illumina HiSeq 2500. The second PCR ran for about 7 to 11 cycles and used a J-beta primer mix along with a sample-barcoded 5' primer. TCRdb cleaned the public reads at Q25 with fastp, built clones with MiXCR and kept in-frame beta chains. Each entry merges the rows of one CDR3 protein and shows their most common DNA and genes. A total of some 940,000 distinct CDR3 sequences appear in this sample, 25% to 30% of them only once. More than 8.5% of the sample is in the top ten clones. A further study also used this sample, focusing on T cells of mothers and their children.

Sequencing was performed on blood. The receptors derive from a middle-aged woman in good health.

In its sample, this clonotype was seen a few times. The rearrangement links TRBV20-1 to TRBJ2-1; 9 nucleotides align to TRBD1. Germline CDR1 is DFQATT and CDR2 is SNEGSKA (reference sequence). The trim removed 0 bases at V and 4 bases at J, leaving 4 bases unmatched. CDR3 length: 15 residues. The CDR3 here is CSARDLGQGYNEQFF. DNA for the CDR3: TGCAGTGCTAGAGATCTCGGACAGGGGTACAATGAGCAGTTCTTC.

The table lists this clonotype with a few counts. V is TRBV28 and J is TRBJ2-5; perhaps TRBD2 as D (5 bases). The assigned J gene may be wrong: the sequence end matches TRBJ2-7 better. CDR1 and CDR2 from the germline V gene are MDHEN and SYDVKM. This CDR3 spans 14 amino acids. The CDR3 is CASSFRGVGYEQYF. In DNA, the CDR3 is TGTGCCAGCAGTTTCCGGGGAGTCGGCTACGAGCAGTACTTC.

This clonotype has a count of ten or more. The chain combines TRBV7-2 with TRBJ2-5; D not resolved. V dropped 0 bases and J dropped 3 bases, with 11 bases sitting between them. Germline CDR1 and CDR2: SGHTA and FQGNSA. The CDR3 covers 15 residues. The CDR3 sequence is CASSLARAAKETQYF. CDR3 sequence (DNA): TGTGCCAGCAGCTTAGCAAGGGCCGCAAAAGAGACCCAGTACTTC. The full variable domain, completed using reference TRBV7-2 and TRBJ2-5, is GAGVSQSPSNKVTEKGKDVELRCDPISGHTALYWYRQSLGQGLEFLIYFQGNSAPDKSGLPSDRFSAERTGGSVSTLTIQRTQQEDSAVYLCASSLARAAKETQYFGPGTRLLVL.

This clonotype was recorded a few times. This chain connects TRBV20-1 to TRBJ2-7, with D possibly matching TRBD2 (7 bases). Trimming removed 6 bases at V and 3 bases at J, with 24 bases between. Germline assignment: CDR1 DFQATT and CDR2 SNEGSKA (reference sequence). The CDR3 contains 16 residues. CDR3 in amino acids: CSANHPRGASSYEQYF. The CDR3 region has the DNA TGCAGTGCCAACCACCCACGGGGGGCGAGCAGCTACGAGCAGTACTTC.

In its sample, this clonotype was seen many times. The chain uses TRBV20-1 and TRBJ2-4; D is uncertain. CDR1 DFQATT and CDR2 SNEGSKA come from the germline V gene (reference sequence). Trimming shortened V by 6 bases and J by 0 bases, and 12 bases separated the two germline ends. The CDR3 loop spans 14 amino acids. The CDR3 reads CSAAVGPAKNIQYF. The CDR3 DNA reads TGCAGTGCCGCGGTGGGCCCAGCCAAAAACATTCAGTACTTC.

This clonotype was seen repeatedly, ten times or more. V gene TRBV11-2 combines with J gene TRBJ2-7; D is tentatively TRBD1 or TRBD2 (5 bases each). Germline assignment: CDR1 SGHAT and CDR2 FQNNGV. Trimming cost V 0 bases and J 5 bases, with 17 bases left between them. This CDR3 has 16 amino acids. The CDR3 DNA is TGTGCCAGCAGCTTAGAAGGGACCCAAGGAGTCGACGAGCAGTACTTC. This translates into CASSLEGTQGVDEQYF.

The V call is TRBV28, the J call TRBJ2-1; 14 bases agree with TRBD2. Germline V gene lookup returns CDR1 MDHEN and CDR2 SYDVKM. The CDR3 runs 20 residues. J was trimmed by 3 bases and V by 4 bases; bases with no gene match: 14. This CDR3 reads CASSSYPGLAGALYYNEQFF. The CDR3 bases are TGTGCCAGCAGTTCATATCCGGGACTAGCGGGGGCTCTTTACTACAATGAGCAGTTCTTC.

As for this clonotype: Possible read error: a much larger clone is one base away. The rearrangement joins TRBV7-2 to TRBJ2-4; D gene unclear. With the DNA end fitting TRBJ2-5 better, the J assignment may be wrong. CDR1 and CDR2 (germline): SGHTA, FQGNSA. The CDR3 is 14 residues long. The CDR3 DNA sequence: TGTGCCAGCAGCGTCCAGGTGTCCCAAGAGACCCAGTACTTC. Translating gives CASSVQVSQETQYF.

With regard to this clonotype: This sequence may be a read error, since a much larger clone differs from it by one base. V is TRBV5-5 and J is TRBJ1-2, with D perhaps matching TRBD1 (6 bases). There are 14 residues in the CDR3. CDR1 and CDR2 from the germline V gene are SGHKS and YYEKEE (reference sequence). The CDR3 loop is CANSFQPTGGGYTF. The DNA for the CDR3 is TGTGCCAACAGCTTCCAACCGACAGGTGGTGGCTACACCTTC. The variable domain in full, completed from reference TRBV5-5 and TRBJ1-2, reads DAGVTQSPTHLIKTRGQQVTLRCSPISGHKSVSWYQQVLGQGPQFIFQYYEKEERGRGNFPDRFSARQFPNYSSELNVNALLLGDSALYLCANSFQPTGGGYTFGSGTRLTVV.

A word on this clonotype: A much more abundant neighbour one base away suggests this may be a read error. The genes are TRBV7-9 and TRBJ2-1; no definite D call. With 0 bases removed from V and 10 bases from J, the gap between germline ends came to 13 bases. The CDR3 spans 14 residues. CDR1 and CDR2 from the germline V gene are SEHNR and FQNEAQ (reference sequence). The CDR3 nucleotides are TGTGCCAGCAGCTTAGCGCTGACCCCCTACGAGCAGTTCTTC. Its translation: CASSLALTPYEQFF.

V gene TRBV5-6 combines with J gene TRBJ2-1; a possible D gene is TRBD1 (6 bases). V dropped 0 bases and J dropped 3 bases, with 10 bases sitting between them. The CDR3 contains 15 residues. Germline CDR1 is SGHDT and CDR2 is YYEEEE. CDR3 protein: CASSLDWDNYNEQFF. CDR3 in DNA: TGTGCCAGCAGCTTGGATTGGGACAACTACAATGAGCAGTTCTTC. The whole variable domain, remainder taken from reference TRBV5-6 and TRBJ2-1, is DAGVTQSPTHLIKTRGQQVTLRCSPKSGHDTVSWYQQALGQGPQFIFQYYEEEERQRGNFPDRFSGHQFPNYSSELNVNALLLGDSALYLCASSLDWDNYNEQFFGPGTRLTVL.

This clonotype came up many times. This chain links TRBV18 with TRBJ2-7, with 7 nucleotides matching TRBD1. This CDR3 contains 13 residues. Germline V gives CDR1 KGHSH, CDR2 LQKENI. With 8 bases clipped from V and 4 bases from J, the junction kept 8 bases outside the gene matches. CDR3 region: CASSLTRGYEQYF. Here the CDR3 DNA reads TGTGCCAGCAGTTTAACCAGGGGGTACGAGCAGTACTTC.

This rearrangement joins TRBV20-1 to TRBJ1-6; TRBD1 matches at 10 bases. Per the germline V gene, CDR1 is DFQATT and CDR2 is SNEGSKA (reference sequence). V trimming: 5 bases; J trimming: 8 bases; junction bases outside the gene matches: 6. This CDR3 has 14 residues. In DNA form, the CDR3 reads TGCAGTGCTTCCGGACAGGGGGTACATTCACCCCTCCACTTT. Residues: CSASGQGVHSPLHF.

The table lists this clonotype with many counts. An end of the junction differs from the germline gene, which may be a read error. The rearrangement joins TRBV7-7 to TRBJ2-1, with 7 bases identical to TRBD1. The germline gives CDR1 SSHAT, CDR2 FNYEAQ (reference sequence). CDR3 size: 15 residues. CDR3 nucleotides: TGTGCTAGCAGCCTCGGGACAGTCCCCTACAATGAGCAGTTCTTC. Encoded protein: CASSLGTVPYNEQFF.

This clonotype was recorded many times. The chain carries TRBV6-6 and TRBJ1-2, with a tentative D call TRBD1 (6 bases). Germline-derived CDR1 and CDR2 are MNHNY and SVGAGI (reference sequence). V lost 2 bases and J lost 7, with 14 bases in between. This CDR3 is built from 14 residues. CDR3 coding DNA: TGTGCCAGCAGTTACGGCGAGGGGGTCTCTGGCTACACCTTC. Protein: CASSYGEGVSGYTF.

This clonotype turned up a few times. This sequence joins TRBV5-1 and TRBJ1-1, with 9 bases matching TRBD1. Per the germline V gene, CDR1 is SGHRS and CDR2 is YFSETQ. V lost 0 bases and J lost 8; bases outside the gene matches: 11. The CDR3 has 16 residues. CDR3 DNA sequence: TGCGCCAGCAGCTTGGGCCTCCGGGACAGGGCCCAAGAAGCTTTCTTT. This codes for CASSLGLRDRAQEAFF. Full variable domain (remainder filled in from reference TRBV5-1 and TRBJ1-1): KAGVTQTPRYLIKTRGQQVTLSCSPISGHRSVSWYQQTPGQGLQFLFEYFSETQRNKGNFPGRFSGRQFSNSRSEMNVSTLELGDSALYLCASSLGLRDRAQEAFFGQGTRLTVV.